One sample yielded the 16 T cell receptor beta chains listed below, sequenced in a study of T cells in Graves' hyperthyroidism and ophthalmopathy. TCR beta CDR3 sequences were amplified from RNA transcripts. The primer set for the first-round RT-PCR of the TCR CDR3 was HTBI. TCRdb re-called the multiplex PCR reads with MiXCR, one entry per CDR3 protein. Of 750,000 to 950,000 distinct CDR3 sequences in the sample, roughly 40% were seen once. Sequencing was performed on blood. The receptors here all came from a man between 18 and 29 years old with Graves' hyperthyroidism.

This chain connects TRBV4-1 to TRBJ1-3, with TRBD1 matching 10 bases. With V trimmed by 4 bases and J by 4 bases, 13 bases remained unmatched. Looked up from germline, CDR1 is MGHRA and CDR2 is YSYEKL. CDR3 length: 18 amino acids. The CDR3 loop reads CASSPTWRDRGAGNTIYF. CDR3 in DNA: TGCGCCAGCAGCCCGACCTGGCGGGACAGGGGAGCCGGAAACACCATATATTTT.

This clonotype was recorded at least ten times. The chain's CDR3 is CASSQGNTIYF. DNA for the CDR3: TGCGCCAGCAGCCAAGGGAACACCATATATTTT. The chain joins TRBV4-1 to TRBJ1-3; unclear D gene. Trimming left V 1 base short and J 7 bases short, with 2 bases between. The CDR3 consists of 11 residues. Germline CDR1 is MGHRA and CDR2 is YSYEKL.

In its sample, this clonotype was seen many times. The CDR3 reads CASSLELAFYEQYF. CDR3 coding DNA: TGCGCCAGCAGCTTGGAACTAGCGTTCTACGAGCAGTACTTC. The gene calls are TRBV5-1 and TRBJ2-7, with TRBD2 matching over 7 bases. Germline CDR1 and CDR2: SGHRS and YFSETQ. CDR3 length: 14 amino acids. Trimming cost V 0 bases and J 3 bases; bases outside gene matches: 3.

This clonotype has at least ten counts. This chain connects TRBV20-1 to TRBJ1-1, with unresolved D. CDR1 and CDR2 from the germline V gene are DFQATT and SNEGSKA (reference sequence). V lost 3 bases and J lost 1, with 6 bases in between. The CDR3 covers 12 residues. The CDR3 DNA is TGCAGTGCTAGGGACGGGAACACTGAAGCTTTCTTT. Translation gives CSARDGNTEAFF.

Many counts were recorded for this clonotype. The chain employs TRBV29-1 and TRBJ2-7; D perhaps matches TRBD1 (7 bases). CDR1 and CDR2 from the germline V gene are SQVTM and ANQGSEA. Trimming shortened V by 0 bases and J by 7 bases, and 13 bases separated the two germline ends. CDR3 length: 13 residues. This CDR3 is CSVEDKGAGEQYF. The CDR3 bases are TGCAGCGTTGAAGATAAGGGGGCGGGGGAGCAGTACTTC.

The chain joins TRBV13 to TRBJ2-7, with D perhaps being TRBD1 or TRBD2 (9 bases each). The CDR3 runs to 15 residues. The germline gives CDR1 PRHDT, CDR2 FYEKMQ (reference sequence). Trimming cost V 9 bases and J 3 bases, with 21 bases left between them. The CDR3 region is CASLTGGSGSYEQYF. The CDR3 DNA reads TGTGCCAGTTTGACAGGGGGTAGCGGGAGCTACGAGCAGTACTTC.

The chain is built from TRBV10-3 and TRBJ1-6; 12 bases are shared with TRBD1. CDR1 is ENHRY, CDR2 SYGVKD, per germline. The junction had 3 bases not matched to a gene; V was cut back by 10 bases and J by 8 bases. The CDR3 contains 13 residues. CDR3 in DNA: TGTGCCACCGGGACAGGGGGCGATTCACCCCTCCACTTT. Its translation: CATGTGGDSPLHF.

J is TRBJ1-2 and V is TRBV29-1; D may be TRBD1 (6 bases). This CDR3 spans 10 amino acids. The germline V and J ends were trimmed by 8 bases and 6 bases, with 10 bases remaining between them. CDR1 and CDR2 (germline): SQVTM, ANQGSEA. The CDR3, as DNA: TGCAGCTTAACAGGGCATGGCTACACCTTC. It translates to CSLTGHGYTF.

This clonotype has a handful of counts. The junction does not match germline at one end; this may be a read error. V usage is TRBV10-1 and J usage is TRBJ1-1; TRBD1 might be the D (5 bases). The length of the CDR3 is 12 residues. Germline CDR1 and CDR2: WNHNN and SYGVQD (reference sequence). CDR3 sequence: CASTGTYTEAFF. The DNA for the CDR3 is TGTGCCAGCACTGGGACCTACACTGAAGCTTTCTTT.

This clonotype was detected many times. CDR3 DNA: TGCAGTGCTCCGGCGGGAGAGGGCAATCAGCCCCAGCATTTT. Residues: CSAPAGEGNQPQHF. This sequence joins TRBV20-1 and TRBJ1-5; D unclear. The CDR3 loop spans 14 amino acids. Germline CDR1 and CDR2: DFQATT and SNEGSKA (reference sequence). Between the trimmed V and J ends, which lost 5 bases and 2 bases, there was a span of 13 bases.

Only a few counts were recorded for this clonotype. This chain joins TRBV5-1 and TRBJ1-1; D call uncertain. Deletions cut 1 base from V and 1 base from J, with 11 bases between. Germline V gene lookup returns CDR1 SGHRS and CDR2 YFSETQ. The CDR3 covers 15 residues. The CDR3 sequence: CASSLIGPENTEAFF. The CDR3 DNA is TGCGCCAGCAGCTTGATAGGGCCCGAGAACACTGAAGCTTTCTTT.

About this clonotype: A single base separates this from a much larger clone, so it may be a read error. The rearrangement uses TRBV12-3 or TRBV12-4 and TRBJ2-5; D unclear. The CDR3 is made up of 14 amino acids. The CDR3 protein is CASSDWVRVETQCF. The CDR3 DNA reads TGTGCCAGCAGTGATTGGGTCCGAGTGGAGACCCAGTGCTTC.

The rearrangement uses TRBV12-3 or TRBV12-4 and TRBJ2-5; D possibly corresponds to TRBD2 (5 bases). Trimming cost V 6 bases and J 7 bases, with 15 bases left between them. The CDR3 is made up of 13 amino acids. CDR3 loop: CASRSEALGTQYF. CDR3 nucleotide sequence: TGTGCCAGCAGGTCGGAGGCCCTGGGGACCCAGTACTTC.

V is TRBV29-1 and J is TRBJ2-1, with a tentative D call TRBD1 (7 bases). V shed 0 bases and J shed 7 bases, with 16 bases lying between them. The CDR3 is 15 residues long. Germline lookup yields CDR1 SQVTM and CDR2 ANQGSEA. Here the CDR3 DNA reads TGCAGCGTTGAAGATCAGGTGACAGGGAGGAATGAGCAGTTCTTC. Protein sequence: CSVEDQVTGRNEQFF.

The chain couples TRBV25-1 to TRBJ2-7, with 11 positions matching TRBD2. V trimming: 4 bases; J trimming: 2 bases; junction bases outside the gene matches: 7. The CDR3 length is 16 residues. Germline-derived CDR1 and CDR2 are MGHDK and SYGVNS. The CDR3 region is CASSGSSGGFTYEQYF. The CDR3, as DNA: TGTGCCAGCAGTGGGTCTAGCGGGGGGTTTACCTACGAGCAGTACTTC.

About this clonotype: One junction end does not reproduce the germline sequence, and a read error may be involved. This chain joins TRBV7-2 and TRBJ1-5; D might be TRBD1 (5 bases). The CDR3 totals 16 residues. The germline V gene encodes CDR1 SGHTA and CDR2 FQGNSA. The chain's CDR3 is CASSQDRGYSDQPQHF. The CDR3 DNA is TGTGCCAGCAGCCAAGATCGGGGGTATAGCGATCAGCCCCAGCATTTT.